The next 17 T cell receptor beta chains were all read from a single sample in a study of Ad26.COV2.S vaccination and SARS-CoV-2 variants. TCRdb's copy holds only in-frame clones and misses some; the assay was immunoSEQ multiplex PCR. The sample has over 90,000 clones, over 70% seen once. Here the sequenced sample was peripheral blood, taken after recovery from COVID-19. The receptors here all came from a human donor who had recovered from COVID-19.

The chain employs TRBV5-6 and TRBJ2-3; 8 nucleotides align to TRBD1. Germline V CDR1 and CDR2: SGHDT, YYEEEE. This CDR3 has 16 amino acids. Unmatched junction bases numbered 10, after V lost 4 bases and J lost 3 bases. The CDR3 sequence: CASSPGGWTGTDTQYF. DNA of the CDR3: TGTGCCAGCAGCCCAGGGGGCTGGACAGGGACAGATACGCAGTATTTT. Full variable domain (outside the CDR3, taken from reference TRBV5-6 and TRBJ2-3): DAGVTQSPTHLIKTRGQQVTLRCSPKSGHDTVSWYQQALGQGPQFIFQYYEEEERQRGNFPDRFSGHQFPNYSSELNVNALLLGDSALYLCASSPGGWTGTDTQYFGPGTRLTVL.

The chain has TRBV12-3 or TRBV12-4 and TRBJ1-5; D might be TRBD1 (5 bases). CDR3 length: 12 amino acids. V gave up 4 bases and J gave up 9 bases, with 10 bases separating them. This chain's CDR3 is CASSSRDLPQHF. The CDR3 coding sequence is TGTGCCAGCAGTTCAAGGGACCTGCCCCAGCATTTT.

J is TRBJ1-1 and V is TRBV11-2; D is ambiguous. Trimming stripped 1 base from V and 0 bases from J, with 3 bases between. In germline, CDR1 is SGHAT, CDR2 FQNNGV. This CDR3 comprises 13 residues. CDR3 sequence reads: CASSLGLNTEAFF. CDR3 nucleotides: TGTGCCAGCAGCTTAGGGCTGAACACTGAAGCTTTCTTT. Full variable domain (outside the CDR3, taken from reference TRBV11-2 and TRBJ1-1): EAGVAQSPRYKIIEKRQSVAFWCNPISGHATLYWYQQILGQGPKLLIQFQNNGVVDDSQLPKDRFSAERLKGVDSTLKIQPAKLEDSAVYLCASSLGLNTEAFFGQGTRLTVV.

The CDR3 loop is CASSFLQNEKLFF. CDR3 in DNA: TGTGCCAGCAGCTTCCTCCAGAATGAAAAACTGTTTTTT. The chain has TRBV5-6 and TRBJ1-4; no clear D. CDR3 length: 13 amino acids. The V end was cut by 2 bases, the J end by 5 bases, with 7 bases between. The V gene's germline CDR1 is SGHDT and CDR2 YYEEEE.

The chain is built from TRBV2 and TRBJ2-1; tentatively, D is TRBD1 (6 bases). CDR1 and CDR2 (germline): SNHLY, FYNNEI. V was cut by 7 bases and J by 0 bases, with 10 bases left in between. The CDR3 is 14 amino acids. The CDR3 spells CASMTRGSYNEQFF. CDR3 sequence (DNA): TGTGCCAGCATGACCAGGGGCTCCTACAATGAGCAGTTCTTC.

This chain links TRBV10-2 with TRBJ2-3, with 9 bases lining up with TRBD2. There are 14 residues in the CDR3. V lost 8 bases and J lost 2; bases outside the gene matches: 5. Per the germline V gene, CDR1 is WSHSY and CDR2 is SAAADI. The chain's CDR3 is CASGRGGATDTQYF. The CDR3, as DNA: TGCGCCAGCGGACGCGGGGGGGCCACAGATACGCAGTATTTT.

The V call is TRBV19, the J call TRBJ1-1; 8 bases line up with TRBD1. Germline values: CDR1 LNHDA, CDR2 SQIVND (reference sequence). This CDR3 contains 14 residues. V was clipped by 5 bases and J by 5 bases; unmatched bases: 7. The CDR3 sequence: CASSDRGKVTEAFF. DNA for the CDR3: TGTGCCAGTAGTGACAGGGGTAAGGTGACTGAAGCTTTCTTT. Using reference TRBV19 and TRBJ1-1 for the parts outside the CDR3, the full variable domain is DGGITQSPKYLFRKEGQNVTLSCEQNLNHDAMYWYRQDPGQGLRLIYYSQIVNDFQKGDIAEGYSVSREKKESFPLTVTSAQKNPTAFYLCASSDRGKVTEAFFGQGTRLTVV.

This clone was picked up one time. The rearrangement joins TRBV19 to TRBJ2-7, with 7 bases lining up with TRBD1. CDR1 is LNHDA, CDR2 SQIVND, per germline (reference sequence). The CDR3 length is 16 residues. J lost 2 bases, V lost 4 bases, and 11 bases had no gene match. CDR3 sequence (DNA): TGTGCCAGTAGTAGGGGCACAGGGGCCTCGACCTACGAGCAGTACTTC. This gives the protein CASSRGTGASTYEQYF.

V gene TRBV2 combines with J gene TRBJ2-7; perhaps TRBD2 as D (6 bases). The CDR3 runs to 13 residues. With 2 bases removed from V and 4 bases from J, the gap between germline ends came to 9 bases. In germline, CDR1 is SNHLY, CDR2 FYNNEI. This CDR3 is CASSENAGYEQYF. CDR3 bases: TGTGCCAGCAGTGAAAATGCGGGGTACGAGCAGTACTTC.

In this sample, this clone turned up a few times. The J gene is TRBJ1-3, the V gene TRBV2, with 12 positions matching TRBD1. Germline loops: CDR1 SNHLY, CDR2 FYNNEI. V was clipped by 6 bases and J by 8 bases; unmatched bases: 2. The CDR3 extends over 13 amino acids. DNA for the CDR3: TGTGCCAGCAGGGGACAGGGGGCTGACACCATATATTTT. This codes for CASRGQGADTIYF. Variable domain in full (rest from reference TRBV2 and TRBJ1-3): EPEVTQTPSHQVTQMGQEVILRCVPISNHLYFYWYRQILGQKVEFLVSFYNNEISEKSEIFDDQFSVERPDGSNFTLKIRSTKLEDSAMYFCASRGQGADTIYFGEGSWLTVV.

This sequence joins TRBV23-1 and TRBJ2-6, with D possibly TRBD1 on 5 matching bases. TRBV23-1 is an ORF, with its function uncertain. This CDR3 has 17 residues. Trimming removed 6 bases from V and 0 bases from J, with 15 bases in between. The CDR3 loop is CASSLGRAISGANVLTF. The CDR3 nucleotides are TGCGCCAGCAGCTTAGGCAGGGCCATCTCTGGGGCCAACGTCCTGACTTTC.

V gene TRBV6-5 combines with J gene TRBJ2-2, with a tentative D call TRBD2 (7 bases). CDR1 and CDR2 from the germline V gene are MNHEY and SVGAGI. This CDR3 comprises 15 residues. The V gene lost 2 bases and the J gene lost 5 bases, with 12 bases spanning the gap. The CDR3 protein is CASSYEGGRTGELFF. The CDR3 bases are TGTGCCAGCAGTTACGAGGGGGGGCGTACCGGGGAGCTGTTTTTT.

The J gene is TRBJ1-1, the V gene TRBV19, with D perhaps TRBD1 (6 bases). The length of the CDR3 is 15 residues. CDR1 and CDR2 (germline): LNHDA, SQIVND (reference sequence). The ends were cut back, 9 bases at V and 4 bases at J, with 21 bases in the middle. The CDR3 region has the DNA TGTGCCAGCCGTCGGGACAACTTTGCGGCCACTGAAGCTTTCTTT. It encodes CASRRDNFAATEAFF.

The gene calls are TRBV7-3 and TRBJ1-6, with D perhaps TRBD1 (5 bases). Per germline, CDR1 SGHTA and CDR2 FQGTGA. CDR3 length: 16 residues. Trimming shortened V by 1 base and J by 7 bases, and 14 bases separated the two germline ends. The CDR3 loop is CASSLRGGGSNSPLHF. The CDR3, as DNA: TGTGCCAGCAGCTTAAGGGGGGGTGGATCGAATTCACCCCTCCACTTT. The full variable domain, completed using reference TRBV7-3 and TRBJ1-6, is GAGVSQTPSNKVTEKGKYVELRCDPISGHTALYWYRQSLGQGPEFLIYFQGTGAADDSGLPNDRFFAVRPEGSVSTLKIQRTERGDSAVYLCASSLRGGGSNSPLHFGNGTRLTVT.

This clone came up a few times. V gene TRBV7-9 combines with J gene TRBJ1-5; D perhaps matches TRBD1 (6 bases). CDR3 length equals 15 residues. The germline V gene has CDR1 SEHNR and CDR2 FQNEAQ (reference sequence). Trimming removed 4 bases at V and 1 base at J, with 11 bases between. CDR3 nucleotides: TGTGCCAGCAGCTCCGGGGGGGCCAGCAATCAGCCCCAGCATTTT. Translated, it gives CASSSGGASNQPQHF.

This sequence joins TRBV5-6 and TRBJ1-5, with D perhaps TRBD1 (5 bases). V was shortened by 5 bases and J by 2 bases, with 14 bases between the two germline ends. The length of the CDR3 is 15 residues. In germline, CDR1 is SGHDT, CDR2 YYEEEE. For the CDR3, the DNA is TGTGCCAGCAGTTTTGCAGGGAACCGCAATCAGCCCCAGCATTTT. The encoded protein is CASSFAGNRNQPQHF.

This chain uses TRBV25-1 with TRBJ2-1; 10 bases align to TRBD2. This CDR3 is built from 18 residues. The ends lost 4 bases at V and 0 bases at J; junction bases unmatched: 9. The germline V gene encodes CDR1 MGHDK and CDR2 SYGVNS. CDR3 sequence: CASSVRYRTSGSYNEQFF. The CDR3 coding sequence is TGTGCCAGCAGTGTCAGATACCGGACTAGCGGCTCCTACAATGAGCAGTTCTTC.